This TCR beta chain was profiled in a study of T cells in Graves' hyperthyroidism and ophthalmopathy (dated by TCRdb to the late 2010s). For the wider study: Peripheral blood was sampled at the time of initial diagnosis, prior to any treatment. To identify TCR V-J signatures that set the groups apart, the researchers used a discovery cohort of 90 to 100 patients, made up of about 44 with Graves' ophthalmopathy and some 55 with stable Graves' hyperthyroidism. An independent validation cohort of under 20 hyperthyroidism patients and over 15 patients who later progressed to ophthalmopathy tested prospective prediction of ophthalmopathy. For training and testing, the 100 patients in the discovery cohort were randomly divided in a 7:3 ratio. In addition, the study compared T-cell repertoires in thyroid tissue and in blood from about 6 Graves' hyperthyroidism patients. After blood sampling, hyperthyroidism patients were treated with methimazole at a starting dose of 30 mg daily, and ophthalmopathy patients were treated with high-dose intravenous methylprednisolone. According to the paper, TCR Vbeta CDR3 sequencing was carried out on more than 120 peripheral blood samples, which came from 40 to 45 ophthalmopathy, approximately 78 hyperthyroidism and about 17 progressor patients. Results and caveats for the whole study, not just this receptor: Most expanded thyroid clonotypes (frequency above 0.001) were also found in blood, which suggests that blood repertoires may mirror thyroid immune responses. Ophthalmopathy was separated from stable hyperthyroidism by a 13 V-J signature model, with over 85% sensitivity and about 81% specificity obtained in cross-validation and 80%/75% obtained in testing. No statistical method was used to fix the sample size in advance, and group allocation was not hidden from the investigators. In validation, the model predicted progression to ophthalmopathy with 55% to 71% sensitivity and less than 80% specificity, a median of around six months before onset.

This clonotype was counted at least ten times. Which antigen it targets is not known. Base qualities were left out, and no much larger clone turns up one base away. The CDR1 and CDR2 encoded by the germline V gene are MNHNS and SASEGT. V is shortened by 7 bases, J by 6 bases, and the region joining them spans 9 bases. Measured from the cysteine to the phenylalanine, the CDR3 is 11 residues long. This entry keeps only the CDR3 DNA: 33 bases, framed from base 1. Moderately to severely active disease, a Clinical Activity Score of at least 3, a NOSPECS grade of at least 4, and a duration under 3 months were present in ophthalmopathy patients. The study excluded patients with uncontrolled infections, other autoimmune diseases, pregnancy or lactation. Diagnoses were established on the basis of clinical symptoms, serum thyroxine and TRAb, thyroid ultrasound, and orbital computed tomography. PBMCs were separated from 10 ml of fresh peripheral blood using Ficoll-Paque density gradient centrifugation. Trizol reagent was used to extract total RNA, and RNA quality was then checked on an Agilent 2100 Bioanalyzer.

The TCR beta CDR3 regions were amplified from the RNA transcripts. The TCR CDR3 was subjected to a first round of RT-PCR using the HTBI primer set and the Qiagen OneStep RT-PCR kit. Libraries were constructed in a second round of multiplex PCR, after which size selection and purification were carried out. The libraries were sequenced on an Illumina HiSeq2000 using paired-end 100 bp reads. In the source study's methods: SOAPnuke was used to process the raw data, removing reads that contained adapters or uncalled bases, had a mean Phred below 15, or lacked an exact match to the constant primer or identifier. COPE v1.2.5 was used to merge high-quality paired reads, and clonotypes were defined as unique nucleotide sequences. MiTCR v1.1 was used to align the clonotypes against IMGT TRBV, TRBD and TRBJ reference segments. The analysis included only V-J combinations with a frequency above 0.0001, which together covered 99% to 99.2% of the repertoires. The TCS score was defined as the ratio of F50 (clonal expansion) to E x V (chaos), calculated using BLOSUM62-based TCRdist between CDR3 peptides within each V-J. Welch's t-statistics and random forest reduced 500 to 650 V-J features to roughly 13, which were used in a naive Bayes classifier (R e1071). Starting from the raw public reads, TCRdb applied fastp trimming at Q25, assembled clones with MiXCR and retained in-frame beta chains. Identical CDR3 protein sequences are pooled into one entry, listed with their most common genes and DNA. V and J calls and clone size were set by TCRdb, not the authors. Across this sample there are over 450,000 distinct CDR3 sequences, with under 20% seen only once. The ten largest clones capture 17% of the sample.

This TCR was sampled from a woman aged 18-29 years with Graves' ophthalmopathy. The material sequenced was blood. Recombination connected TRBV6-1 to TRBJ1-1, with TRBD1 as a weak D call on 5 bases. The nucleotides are TGTGCCAGCACCGAGGGGTCTGAAGCTTTCTTT. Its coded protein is CASTEGSEAFF.